A selection of T cell receptor beta chains follows, all from one sample in a study of blood T cell repertoires in COVID-19. The table came from immunoSEQ multiplex PCR; TCRdb's copy has only in-frame clones and leaves some out. The repertoire has almost 95,000 clones, about four fifths of them found once; the top ten carry 6.3%. The source material was peripheral blood. The source of these receptors is a man aged 60 to 75 with acute or convalescent COVID-19. Both conserved end residues are part of each CDR3. A D gene is named only where the DNA matches it firmly. Not every row has a clone size; where given, it reads once, few, many or a size class.

J,size,D,V,DNA,CDR3
TRBJ2-3,-,TRBD1,TRBV5-6,TGTGCCAGCAGCTTTACAGGGGGAACCACAGATACGCAGTATTTT,CASSFTGGTTDTQYF
TRBJ2-7,-,TRBD1,TRBV6-5,TGTGCCAGCAGCGAGACAGGGTTCGACGAGCAGTACTTC,CASSETGFDEQYF
TRBJ1-1,-,TRBD1,TRBV4-3,TGCGCCAGCAGCCTGGGGACAGGGGTAGCTTTCTTT,CASSLGTGVAFF
TRBJ1-2,-,TRBD1,TRBV5-4,TGTGCCAGCGGTCCTTGGACAGGGGATGGCTACACCTTC,CASGPWTGDGYTF
TRBJ1-1,-,TRBD1,TRBV5-1,TGCGCCAGCAGCCAAGGGGGACAGCTCACTGAAGCTTTCTTT,CASSQGGQLTEAFF
TRBJ1-1,-,TRBD1,TRBV28,TGTGCCAGCAGTATAACGGGACAGAGGCACACTGAAGCTTTCTTT,CASSITGQRHTEAFF
TRBJ2-3,-,TRBD1,TRBV5-1,TGCGCCAGCAGCGCTGGACAGGGGGCGTCAGATACGCAGTATTTT,CASSAGQGASDTQYF
TRBJ1-1,once,-,TRBV6-2/TRBV6-3,TGTGCCAGCAGTTACTCGATAAGGGGGAACACTGAAGCTTTCTTT,CASSYSIRGNTEAFF
TRBJ2-1,-,TRBD2,TRBV6-2/TRBV6-3,TGTGCCAGCAGTTACGGGGGACTAGCGCTCTACAATGAGCAGTTCTTC,CASSYGGLALYNEQFF
TRBJ2-2,once,TRBD1,TRBV3-1/TRBV3-2,TGTGCCAGCAGCCAAGGGACAGGGACCGGGGAGCTGTTTTTT,CASSQGTGTGELFF
TRBJ2-1,-,-,TRBV6-5,TGTGCCAGCACCCTAGCCAATGAGCAGTTCTTC,CASTLANEQFF
TRBJ2-1,-,-,TRBV19,TGTGCCAGTAGTATTTCAGGTGAGAGCTCCTACAATGAGCAGTTCTTC,CASSISGESSYNEQFF
TRBJ2-6,-,-,TRBV4-1,TGCGCCAGCAGCCAAGTAGGGGGTTCTGGGGCCAACGTCCTGACTTTC,CASSQVGGSGANVLTF
TRBJ2-4,-,-,TRBV2,TGTGCCAGCAAGACGGAGGGGAAGTACTTC,CASKTEGKYF
TRBJ2-1,-,-,TRBV5-4,TGTGCCAGCAGCTTTATCGAAGGGGCCGAGCAGTTCTTC,CASSFIEGAEQFF
TRBJ1-2,-,-,TRBV2,TGTGCCAGCAGTGAACGGTCGGGGGCTAACTATGGCTACACCTTC,CASSERSGANYGYTF
TRBJ1-2,-,-,TRBV9,TGTGCCAGCAGCGTGGGACCTAAGGACAGCCATGGCTACACCTTC,CASSVGPKDSHGYTF
TRBJ1-6,-,-,TRBV11-2,TGTGCCAGCAGCCCACGGGTAACTAATTCACCCCTCCACTTT,CASSPRVTNSPLHF
TRBJ2-2,-,-,TRBV30,TGTGCCTGCAGTACTCTATTGACCGGGGAGCTGTTTTTT,CACSTLLTGELFF
TRBJ1-2,-,TRBD1,TRBV5-4,TGTGCCAGCAGATCGGACAGGGTAACTGGCTACACCTTC,CASRSDRVTGYTF
TRBJ1-6,-,-,TRBV6-5,TGTGCCAGCAGCGCGATGATCGGCCCAGGTTCACCCCTCCACTTT,CASSAMIGPGSPLHF
TRBJ1-6,-,-,TRBV5-8,TGTGCCAGCAGCTTGGATCTGAGCTCCTATAATTCACCCCTCCACTTT,CASSLDLSSYNSPLHF
TRBJ2-7,-,-,TRBV29-1,TGCAGCGTTGAAAGTTTACAGGGCTACGAGCAGTACTTC,CSVESLQGYEQYF
TRBJ2-7,-,-,TRBV20-1,TGCAGTGCTAGTCTGGGGAGCTCCTACGAGCAGTACTTC,CSASLGSSYEQYF
TRBJ2-3,-,TRBD1,TRBV13,TGTGCCAGCAGCCCAGGACAGGGCAACACAGATACGCAGTATTTT,CASSPGQGNTDTQYF
TRBJ2-5,-,-,TRBV9,TGTGCCAGCAGTTCATTTGGGGGGTCTGTCCAAGAGACCCAGTACTTC,CASSSFGGSVQETQYF
TRBJ2-2,-,TRBD2,TRBV24-1,TGTGCCACCAGTCCGGGGGGTCCCCTCACCGGGGAGCTGTTTTTT,CATSPGGPLTGELFF
TRBJ1-2,-,TRBD1,TRBV7-2,TGTGCCAGCAGCCCAATAGGGGGCGCGAGGGTTAACTATGGCTACACCTTC,CASSPIGGARVNYGYTF
TRBJ2-7,-,TRBD2,TRBV19,TGTGCCAGTAGTAGTCGACTAGCGGGCCCCTACGAGCAGTACTTC,CASSSRLAGPYEQYF
TRBJ1-6,few,TRBD1,TRBV5-4,TGTGCCAGCAGCTTCGGGGACAGGGACGAATATAATTCACCCCTCCACTTT,CASSFGDRDEYNSPLHF
TRBJ2-7,-,-,TRBV11-2,TGTGCCAGCAGCCCCATATTTATAGGGGACTCCTACGAGCAGTACTTC,CASSPIFIGDSYEQYF
TRBJ1-2,-,-,TRBV6-6,TGTGCCAGCAGTTTCAGCACACAGGGTGGTGGCTACACCTTC,CASSFSTQGGGYTF
TRBJ2-5,-,-,TRBV29-1,TGCAGCGTTGAAGGGAACAGAAGAGAGACCCAGTACTTC,CSVEGNRRETQYF
TRBJ1-1,-,TRBD1,TRBV19,TGTGCCAGTAGTTACAGGGGCAGGAACACTGAAGCTTTCTTT,CASSYRGRNTEAFF
TRBJ1-1,-,TRBD1,TRBV5-4,TGTGCCAGCAGCTGGACAGGGGGAAACACTGAAGCTTTCTTT,CASSWTGGNTEAFF
TRBJ2-1,-,TRBD1,TRBV9,TGTGCCAGCAGCTTCGGACAGGGTATCTACAATGAGCAGTTCTTC,CASSFGQGIYNEQFF
TRBJ1-1,-,TRBD1,TRBV9,TGTGCCAGCAGCCCTTGGACAGGCCTGAACACTGAAGCTTTCTTT,CASSPWTGLNTEAFF